This T cell receptor (beta chain) was profiled in a study of lymphopenia after photon versus proton radiotherapy. TCRdb's copy holds only in-frame clones and misses some; the assay was immunoSEQ multiplex PCR. The sample lists roughly 61,000 clones; about 85% were seen once. CDR3 length: 14 amino acids. CDR1 is KGHSH, CDR2 LQKENI, per germline. The V and J ends lost 3 bases and 3 bases respectively, with 9 bases between them. As to this clone: As yet, its antigen is unknown.

Overall study findings and caveats: Post-nadir diversity loss with photons came from oligoclonal expansion, particularly CD8+ Temra cells.

The material sequenced was peripheral blood, taken from a patient treated with proton-based radiotherapy. The rearrangement joins TRBV18 to TRBJ1-5, with a possible D match to TRBD1 (5 bases). The clonotype comes from an older man with esophageal cancer. The CDR3 coding sequence is TGTGCCAGCTCACCCACAGGTTTCAATCAGCCCCAGCATTTT. Its protein is CASSPTGFNQPQHF.